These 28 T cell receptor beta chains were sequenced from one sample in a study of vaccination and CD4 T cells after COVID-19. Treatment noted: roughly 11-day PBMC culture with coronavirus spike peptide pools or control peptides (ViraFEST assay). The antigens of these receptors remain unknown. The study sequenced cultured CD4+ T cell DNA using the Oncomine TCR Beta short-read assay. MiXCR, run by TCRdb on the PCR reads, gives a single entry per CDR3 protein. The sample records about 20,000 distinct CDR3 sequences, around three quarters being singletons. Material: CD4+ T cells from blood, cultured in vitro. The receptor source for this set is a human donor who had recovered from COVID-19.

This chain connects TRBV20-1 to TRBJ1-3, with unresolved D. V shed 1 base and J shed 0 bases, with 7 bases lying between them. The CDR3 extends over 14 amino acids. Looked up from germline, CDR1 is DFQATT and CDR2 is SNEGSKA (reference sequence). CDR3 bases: TGCAGTGCTAGAGCGGGCAGCTCTGGAAACACCATATATTTT. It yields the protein CSARAGSSGNTIYF.

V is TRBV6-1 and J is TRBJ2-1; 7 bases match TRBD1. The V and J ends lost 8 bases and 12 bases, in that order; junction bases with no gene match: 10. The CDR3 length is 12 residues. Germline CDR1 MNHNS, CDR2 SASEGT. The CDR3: CASCTGDLVQFF. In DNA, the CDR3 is TGTGCCAGCTGTACAGGGGACCTGGTGCAGTTCTTC.

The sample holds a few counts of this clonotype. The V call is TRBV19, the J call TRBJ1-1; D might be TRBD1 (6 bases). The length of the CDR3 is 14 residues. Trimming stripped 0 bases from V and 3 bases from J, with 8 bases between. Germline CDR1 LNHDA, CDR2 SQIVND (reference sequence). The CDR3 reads CASSIDGQYTEAFF. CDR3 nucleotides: TGTGCCAGTAGTATAGACGGACAGTACACTGAAGCTTTCTTT.

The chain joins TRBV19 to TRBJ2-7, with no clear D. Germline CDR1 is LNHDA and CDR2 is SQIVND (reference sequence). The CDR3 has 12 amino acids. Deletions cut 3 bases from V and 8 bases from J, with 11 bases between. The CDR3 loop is CASSMVGYQQYF. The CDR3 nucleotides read TGTGCCAGTAGTATGGTGGGCTATCAGCAGTACTTC.

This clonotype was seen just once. The CDR3: CASSQVGGNSPLHF. CDR3 DNA: TGTGCCAGCAGCCAAGTTGGGGGAAATTCACCCCTCCACTTT. The V gene is TRBV3-1, the J gene TRBJ1-6, with a tentative D call TRBD1 (5 bases). Trimming removed 1 base at V and 7 bases at J, with 8 bases between. The germline V gene has CDR1 LGHDT and CDR2 YNNKEL (reference sequence). The CDR3 is 14 residues long. The full variable domain, with the rest looked up from reference TRBV3-1 and TRBJ1-6, is DTAVSQTPKYLVTQMGNDKSIKCEQNLGHDTMYWYKQDSKKFLKIMFSYNNKELIINETVPNRFSPKSPDKAHLNLHINSLELGDSAVYFCASSQVGGNSPLHFGNGTRLTVT.

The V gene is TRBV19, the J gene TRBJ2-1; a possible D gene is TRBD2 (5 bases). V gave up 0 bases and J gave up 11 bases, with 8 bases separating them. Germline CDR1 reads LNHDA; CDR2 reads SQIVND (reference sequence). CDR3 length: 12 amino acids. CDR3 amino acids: CASSIERGKQFF. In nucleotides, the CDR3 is TGTGCCAGTAGTATAGAAAGAGGGAAGCAGTTCTTC.

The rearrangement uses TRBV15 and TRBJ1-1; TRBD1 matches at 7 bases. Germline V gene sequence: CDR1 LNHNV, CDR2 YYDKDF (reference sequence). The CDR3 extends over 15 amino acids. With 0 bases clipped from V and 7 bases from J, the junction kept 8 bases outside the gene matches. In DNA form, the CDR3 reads TGTGCCACCAGCAGAGATATTACAGGGGTGGGTGAAGCTTTCTTT. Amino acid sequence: CATSRDITGVGEAFF.

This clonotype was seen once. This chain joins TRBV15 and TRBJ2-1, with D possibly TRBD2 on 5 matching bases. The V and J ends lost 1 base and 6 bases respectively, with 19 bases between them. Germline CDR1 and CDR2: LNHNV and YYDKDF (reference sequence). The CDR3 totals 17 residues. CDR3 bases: TGTGCCACCAGCAGAGGAAGCCTAGCCCTCATCGCCAATGAGCAGTTCTTC. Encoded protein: CATSRGSLALIANEQFF.

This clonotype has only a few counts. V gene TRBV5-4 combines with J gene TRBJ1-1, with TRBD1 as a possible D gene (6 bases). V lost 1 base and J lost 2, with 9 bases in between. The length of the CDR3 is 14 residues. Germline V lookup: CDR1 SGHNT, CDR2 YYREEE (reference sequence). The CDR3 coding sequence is TGTGCCAGCAGCTTGCAGGGGACTAACACTGAAGCTTTCTTT. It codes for CASSLQGTNTEAFF. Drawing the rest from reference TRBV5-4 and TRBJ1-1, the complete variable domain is ETGVTQSPTHLIKTRGQQVTLRCSSQSGHNTVSWYQQALGQGPQFIFQYYREEENGRGNFPPRFSGLQFPNYSSELNVNALELDDSALYLCASSLQGTNTEAFFGQGTRLTVV.

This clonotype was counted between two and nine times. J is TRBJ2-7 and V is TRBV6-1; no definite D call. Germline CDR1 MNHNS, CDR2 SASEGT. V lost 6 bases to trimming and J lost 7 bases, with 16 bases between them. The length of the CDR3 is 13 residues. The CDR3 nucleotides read TGTGCCAGCAGAATAACAATAAAGAGGGAGCAGTACTTC. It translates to CASRITIKREQYF.

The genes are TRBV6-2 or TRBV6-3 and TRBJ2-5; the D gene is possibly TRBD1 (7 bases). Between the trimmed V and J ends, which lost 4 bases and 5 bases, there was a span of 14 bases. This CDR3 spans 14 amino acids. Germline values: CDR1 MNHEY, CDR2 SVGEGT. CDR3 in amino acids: CASSWGRGVETQYF. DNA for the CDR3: TGTGCCAGCAGTTGGGGCAGGGGGGTGGAGACCCAGTACTTC.

The CDR3 here is CASSFYATGDLVYGYTF. CDR3 sequence (DNA): TGTGCCAGCAGCTTTTACGCGACAGGGGACCTGGTCTATGGCTACACCTTC. This chain joins TRBV7-9 and TRBJ1-2; TRBD1 agrees at 8 bases. V shed 3 bases, J shed 4 bases, and the junction held 13 bases outside the gene matches. The CDR3 consists of 17 residues. The germline gives CDR1 SEHNR, CDR2 FQNEAQ (reference sequence).

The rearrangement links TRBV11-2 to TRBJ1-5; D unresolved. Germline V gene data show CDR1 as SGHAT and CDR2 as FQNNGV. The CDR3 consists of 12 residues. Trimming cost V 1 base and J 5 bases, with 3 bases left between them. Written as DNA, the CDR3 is TGTGCCAGCAGCTTAGGGCATCAGCCCCAGCATTTT. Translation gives CASSLGHQPQHF.

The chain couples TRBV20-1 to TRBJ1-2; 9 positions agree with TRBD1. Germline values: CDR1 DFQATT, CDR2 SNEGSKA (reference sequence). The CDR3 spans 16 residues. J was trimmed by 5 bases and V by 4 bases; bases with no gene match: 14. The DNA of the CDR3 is TGCAGTGCTAACCGGGACAGGGCTTTGGCGGGGTATGGCTACACCTTC. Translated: CSANRDRALAGYGYTF.

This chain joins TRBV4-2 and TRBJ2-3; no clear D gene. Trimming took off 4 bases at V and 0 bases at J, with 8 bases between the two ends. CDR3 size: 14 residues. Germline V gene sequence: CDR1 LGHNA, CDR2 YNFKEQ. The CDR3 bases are TGTGCCAGCAGCCTATATGCCAGCACAGATACGCAGTATTTT. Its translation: CASSLYASTDTQYF.

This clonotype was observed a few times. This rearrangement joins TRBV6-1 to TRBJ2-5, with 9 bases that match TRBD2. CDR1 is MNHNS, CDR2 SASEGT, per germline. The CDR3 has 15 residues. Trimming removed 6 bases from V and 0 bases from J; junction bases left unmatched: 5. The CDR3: CASRTSGTYQETQYF. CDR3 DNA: TGTGCCAGCAGGACTAGCGGAACGTACCAAGAGACCCAGTACTTC.

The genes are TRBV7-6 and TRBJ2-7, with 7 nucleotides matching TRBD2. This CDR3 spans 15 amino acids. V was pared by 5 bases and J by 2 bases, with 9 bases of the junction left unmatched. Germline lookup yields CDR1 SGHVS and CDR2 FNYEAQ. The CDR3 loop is CASSPRERGTYEQYF. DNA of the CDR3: TGTGCCAGCAGCCCGAGGGAGCGGGGAACCTACGAGCAGTACTTC.

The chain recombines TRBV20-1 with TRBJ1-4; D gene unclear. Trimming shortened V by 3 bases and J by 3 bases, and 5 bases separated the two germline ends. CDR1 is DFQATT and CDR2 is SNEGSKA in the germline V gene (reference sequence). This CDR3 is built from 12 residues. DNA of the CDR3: TGCAGTGCTAGGGCAGCTAATGAAAAACTGTTTTTT. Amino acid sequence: CSARAANEKLFF.

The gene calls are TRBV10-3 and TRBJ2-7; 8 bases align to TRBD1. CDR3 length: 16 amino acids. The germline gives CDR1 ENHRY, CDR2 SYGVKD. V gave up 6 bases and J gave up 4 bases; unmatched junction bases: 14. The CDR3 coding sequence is TGTGCCATCAGAACCTCAGGGGGCGCGGGCTCTTACGAGCAGTACTTC. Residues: CAIRTSGGAGSYEQYF.

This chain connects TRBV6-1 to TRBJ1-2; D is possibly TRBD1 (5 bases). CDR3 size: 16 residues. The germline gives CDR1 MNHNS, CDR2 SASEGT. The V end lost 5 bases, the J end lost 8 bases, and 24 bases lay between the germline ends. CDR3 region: CASSLRDGTSMGGYTF. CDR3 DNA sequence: TGTGCCAGCAGTCTCCGGGACGGAACTTCAATGGGGGGCTACACCTTC.

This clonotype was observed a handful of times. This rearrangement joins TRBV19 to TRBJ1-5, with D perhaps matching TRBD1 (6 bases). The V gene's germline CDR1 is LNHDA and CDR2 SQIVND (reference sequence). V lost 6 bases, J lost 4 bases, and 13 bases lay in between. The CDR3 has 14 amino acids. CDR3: CASRRTDLNQPQHF. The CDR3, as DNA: TGTGCCAGTAGGAGGACAGACTTAAATCAGCCCCAGCATTTT.

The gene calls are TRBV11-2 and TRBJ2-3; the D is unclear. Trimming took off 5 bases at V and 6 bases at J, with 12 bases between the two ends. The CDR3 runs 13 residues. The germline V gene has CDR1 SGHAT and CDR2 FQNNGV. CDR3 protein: CASSPLSGDTQYF. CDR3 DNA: TGTGCCAGCAGCCCGCTCTCTGGGGATACGCAGTATTTT.

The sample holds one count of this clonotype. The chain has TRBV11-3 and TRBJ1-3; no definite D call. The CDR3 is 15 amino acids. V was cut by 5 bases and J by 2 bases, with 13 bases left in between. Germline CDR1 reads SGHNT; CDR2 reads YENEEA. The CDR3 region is CASSPGDGAGNTIYF. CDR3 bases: TGTGCCAGCAGCCCCGGCGATGGCGCTGGAAACACCATATATTTT.

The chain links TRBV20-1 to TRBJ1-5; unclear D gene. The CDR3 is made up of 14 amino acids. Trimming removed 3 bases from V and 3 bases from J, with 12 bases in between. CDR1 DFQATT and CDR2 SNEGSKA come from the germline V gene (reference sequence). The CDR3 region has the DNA TGCAGTGCTAGTTATGGGAGCCACAATCAGCCCCAGCATTTT. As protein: CSASYGSHNQPQHF.

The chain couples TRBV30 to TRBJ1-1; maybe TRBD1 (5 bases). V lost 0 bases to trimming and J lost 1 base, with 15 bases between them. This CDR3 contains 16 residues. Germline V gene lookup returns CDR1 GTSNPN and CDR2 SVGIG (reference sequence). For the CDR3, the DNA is TGTGCCTGGAGTGTAAGGCAGGGCCGAAAGAACACTGAAGCTTTCTTT. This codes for CAWSVRQGRKNTEAFF.

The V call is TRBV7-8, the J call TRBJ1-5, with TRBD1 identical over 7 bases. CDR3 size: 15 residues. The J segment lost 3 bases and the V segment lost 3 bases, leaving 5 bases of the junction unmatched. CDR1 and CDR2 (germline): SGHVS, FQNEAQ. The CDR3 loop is CASSLGTGDNQPQHF. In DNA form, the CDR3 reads TGTGCCAGCAGCTTGGGCACAGGGGACAATCAGCCCCAGCATTTT.

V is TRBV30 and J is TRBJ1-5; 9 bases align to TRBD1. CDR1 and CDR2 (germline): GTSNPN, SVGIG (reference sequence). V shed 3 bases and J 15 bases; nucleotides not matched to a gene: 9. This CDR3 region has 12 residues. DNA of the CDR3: TGTGCCTGGAGCCAAGGACAGGGGACTTTGCATTTT. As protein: CAWSQGQGTLHF.

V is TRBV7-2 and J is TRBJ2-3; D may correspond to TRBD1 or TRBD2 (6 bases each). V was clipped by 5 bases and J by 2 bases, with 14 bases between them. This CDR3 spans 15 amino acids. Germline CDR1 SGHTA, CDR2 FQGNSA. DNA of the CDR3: TGTGCCAGCAGCGCTGGCCGGGGGCCCACAGATACGCAGTATTTT. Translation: CASSAGRGPTDTQYF.